The 29 T cell receptor beta chains given below trace back to one sample, sequenced in a study of blood T cell repertoires in COVID-19. Measured with immunoSEQ multiplex PCR; TCRdb has only the in-frame clones, and not every one. Of about 200,000 clones listed, more than 75% are singletons. The sequenced material came from peripheral blood. The source of these receptors is a woman older than 75 with COVID-19, enrolled during active disease.

The chain employs TRBV10-3 and TRBJ2-1, with 7 bases aligning to TRBD2. CDR3 length: 14 amino acids. CDR1 and CDR2 from the germline V gene are ENHRY and SYGVKD. V shed 6 bases, J shed 10 bases, and the junction held 12 bases outside the gene matches. CDR3 nucleotides: TGTGCCATCAGGATGGAGGTAGCGGGTGGCGAGCAGTTCTTC. This encodes CAIRMEVAGGEQFF.

The chain links TRBV28 to TRBJ1-5; 7 bases are shared with TRBD1. V lost 5 bases and J lost 6; bases outside the gene matches: 13. The germline V gene has CDR1 MDHEN and CDR2 SYDVKM. CDR3 length equals 16 residues. CDR3 in amino acids: CASSPRGYILVQPQHF. CDR3 bases: TGTGCCAGCAGTCCCAGGGGGTACATATTGGTTCAGCCCCAGCATTTT.

The chain joins TRBV6-2 or TRBV6-3 to TRBJ1-2; 7 nucleotides agree with TRBD1. The germline V gene has CDR1 MNHEY and CDR2 SVGEGT. The ends lost 5 bases at V and 4 bases at J; junction bases unmatched: 7. The CDR3 consists of 14 residues. CDR3 region: CASSPSGQVYGYTF. CDR3 nucleotide sequence: TGTGCCAGCAGTCCATCCGGACAGGTCTATGGCTACACCTTC.

V usage is TRBV29-1 and J usage is TRBJ1-5; D uncertain. Germline CDR1 reads SQVTM; CDR2 reads ANQGSEA. V gave up 7 bases and J gave up 3 bases, with 13 bases separating them. The CDR3 contains 13 residues. The DNA of the CDR3 is TGCAGCGCCACGCTGGCGGACAATCAGCCCCAGCATTTT. Its translation is CSATLADNQPQHF.

CDR3 in amino acids: CASSQNTGTSYGYTF. CDR3 in DNA: TGTGCCAGCAGCCAGAATACCGGGACATCCTATGGCTACACCTTC. The rearrangement links TRBV7-2 to TRBJ1-2; a possible D gene is TRBD1 (6 bases). CDR3 length: 15 amino acids. V lost 5 bases, J lost 4 bases, and 17 bases lay in between. Germline CDR1 reads SGHTA; CDR2 reads FQGNSA.

The count of this clone is one. The DNA of the CDR3 is TGTGCCTGGAGCGATACAACAGGGGTTCAGCCCCAGCATTTT. This codes for CAWSDTTGVQPQHF. This chain uses TRBV30 with TRBJ1-5; 7 bases are a match to TRBD1. The CDR3 runs to 14 residues. V was clipped by 3 bases and J by 6 bases; unmatched bases: 8. Germline loops: CDR1 GTSNPN, CDR2 SVGIG (reference sequence).

The rearrangement links TRBV6-6 to TRBJ1-5; unclear D gene. Germline V gene data show CDR1 as MNHNY and CDR2 as SVGAGI (reference sequence). Deletions cut 7 bases from V and 0 bases from J, with 10 bases between. There are 14 residues in the CDR3. The CDR3 coding sequence is TGTGCCAGCAACCGACTCTATAGCAATCAGCCCCAGCATTTT. Its translation is CASNRLYSNQPQHF.

This clone was seen only once. The gene calls are TRBV3-1 (or the pseudogene TRBV3-2) and TRBJ2-7; 8 bases map to TRBD2. The CDR3 covers 15 residues. J lost 2 bases, V lost 1 base, and 4 bases had no gene match. Looked up from germline, CDR1 is LGHDT and CDR2 is YNNKEL (reference sequence). The CDR3 region has the DNA TGTGCCAGCAGCCAAGCGGAACTAGCGGCCTACGAGCAGTACTTC. This codes for CASSQAELAAYEQYF.

V and J are TRBV29-1 and TRBJ2-7, with D maybe TRBD1 (6 bases). The V gene lost 7 bases and the J gene lost 0 bases, with 16 bases spanning the gap. The CDR3 extends over 14 amino acids. Germline-derived CDR1 and CDR2 are SQVTM and ANQGSEA. In nucleotides, the CDR3 is TGCAGCGCCATGTTGGGGGCGAGCTCCTACGAGCAGTACTTC. The encoded protein is CSAMLGASSYEQYF.

The CDR3, as DNA: TGTGCCAGCAGCTTCTTAGCGGGGTTGGAGACCCAGTACTTC. Translation: CASSFLAGLETQYF. V and J are TRBV11-2 and TRBJ2-5, with 8 bases that match TRBD2. Germline CDR1 and CDR2: SGHAT and FQNNGV. This CDR3 spans 14 amino acids. J gave up 5 bases and V 3 bases, and 5 bases lay outside the gene matches.

J is TRBJ1-1 and V is TRBV5-1; D possibly corresponds to TRBD1 (6 bases). The CDR3 has 13 amino acids. Trimming took off 3 bases at V and 5 bases at J, with 11 bases between the two ends. Germline values: CDR1 SGHRS, CDR2 YFSETQ. CDR3 protein: CASSYYRATEAFF. The CDR3 DNA sequence: TGCGCCAGCAGCTATTACAGGGCAACTGAAGCTTTCTTT.

The CDR3: CASSVAAGKTEAFF. The DNA of the CDR3 is TGTGCCAGCAGCGTAGCGGCAGGGAAAACTGAAGCTTTCTTT. The chain joins TRBV9 to TRBJ1-1; D perhaps matches TRBD1 (5 bases). Germline V lookup: CDR1 SGDLS, CDR2 YYNGEE. Trimming stripped 0 bases from V and 5 bases from J, with 11 bases between. The CDR3 totals 14 residues.

This clone has just a few counts. The chain is built from TRBV18 and TRBJ1-2; D is ambiguous. The CDR3 runs to 15 residues. V lost 0 bases and J 0 bases, leaving 8 bases between the germline ends. The germline CDR1 and CDR2 sequences are KGHSH and LQKENI. CDR3 sequence: CASSPPGDTNYGYTF. CDR3 sequence (DNA): TGTGCCAGCTCACCACCCGGGGATACTAACTATGGCTACACCTTC.

The chain employs TRBV19 and TRBJ1-6; perhaps TRBD1 as D (6 bases). In germline, CDR1 is LNHDA, CDR2 SQIVND (reference sequence). This CDR3 spans 13 amino acids. V lost 5 bases to trimming and J lost 9 bases, with 11 bases between them. CDR3: CASSSGTSSPLHF. The DNA of the CDR3 is TGTGCCAGTAGTTCGGGGACAAGTTCACCCCTCCACTTT.

J is TRBJ1-3 and V is TRBV5-1; 9 bases map to TRBD1. Germline CDR1 is SGHRS and CDR2 is YFSETQ. The V gene end was trimmed by 1 base and the J gene end by 4 bases; junction bases not matched to a gene: 6. CDR3 size: 16 residues. CDR3 residues: CASSLPGQGKGNTIYF. CDR3 in DNA: TGCGCCAGCAGCTTGCCGGGACAGGGTAAAGGAAACACCATATATTTT.

The chain combines TRBV28 with TRBJ1-4, with unresolved D. CDR1 is MDHEN, CDR2 SYDVKM, per germline. This CDR3 has 12 residues. Trimming left V 4 bases short and J 8 bases short, with 8 bases between. The CDR3, as DNA: TGTGCCAGCAGTTCGGGTTGGGAAAAACTGTTTTTT. Its protein is CASSSGWEKLFF.

The gene calls are TRBV2 and TRBJ2-2; perhaps TRBD2 as D (5 bases). The CDR3 has 15 amino acids. V lost 6 bases, J lost 1 base, and 12 bases lay in between. CDR1 and CDR2 (germline): SNHLY, FYNNEI. The CDR3 region is CASRLEGVNTGELFF. CDR3 sequence (DNA): TGTGCCAGCAGACTAGAGGGCGTGAACACCGGGGAGCTGTTTTTT.

This chain connects TRBV27 to TRBJ1-3; the D is unclear. From germline, CDR1 is MNHEY and CDR2 SMNVEV (reference sequence). This CDR3 is 13 amino acids long. Trimming shortened V by 6 bases and J by 0 bases, and 6 bases separated the two germline ends. CDR3 DNA: TGTGCCAGCAGGCCCAGCTCTGGAAACACCATATATTTT. Its translation is CASRPSSGNTIYF.

In DNA, the CDR3 is TGTGCCAGCAGGCGACAGGGAATGGGCAATCAGCCCCAGCATTTT. Its protein product is CASRRQGMGNQPQHF. V and J are TRBV5-6 and TRBJ1-5, with 7 positions matching TRBD1. This CDR3 contains 15 residues. Germline V gene lookup returns CDR1 SGHDT and CDR2 YYEEEE. V gave up 5 bases and J gave up 2 bases; unmatched junction bases: 7. Looking up the rest from reference TRBV5-6 and TRBJ1-5 gives the full variable domain: DAGVTQSPTHLIKTRGQQVTLRCSPKSGHDTVSWYQQALGQGPQFIFQYYEEEERQRGNFPDRFSGHQFPNYSSELNVNALLLGDSALYLCASRRQGMGNQPQHFGDGTRLSIL.

This clone has only a few counts. The V gene is TRBV19, the J gene TRBJ1-5, with D possibly matching TRBD1 (6 bases). CDR3 size: 15 residues. Germline CDR1 LNHDA, CDR2 SQIVND (reference sequence). V lost 7 bases to trimming and J lost 1 base, with 14 bases between them. The CDR3 DNA sequence: TGTGCCAGTAAAGTTTTCACAGGGAGCAATCAGCCCCAGCATTTT. Translating gives CASKVFTGSNQPQHF.

J is TRBJ1-2 and V is TRBV10-1; tentative D call: TRBD1 (5 bases). The germline V gene has CDR1 WNHNN and CDR2 SYGVQD (reference sequence). This CDR3 region has 13 residues. The V and J ends lost 9 bases and 3 bases respectively, with 14 bases between them. DNA of the CDR3: TGCGCCAGGGGGGAGGGGAGGCACTATGGCTACACCTTC. Protein product: CARGEGRHYGYTF.

CDR3: CASSLGTTRTDTQYF. The CDR3 coding sequence is TGTGCCAGCAGCCTCGGGACTACCCGCACAGATACGCAGTATTTT. The gene calls are TRBV3-1 (or the pseudogene TRBV3-2) and TRBJ2-3; TRBD2 aligns across 7 bases. The CDR3 length is 15 residues. The ends lost 4 bases at V and 1 base at J; junction bases unmatched: 5. Germline values: CDR1 LGHDT, CDR2 YNNKEL (reference sequence).

A note on this clone: In the same sample, other DNA sequences code for this CDR3. The genes are TRBV2 and TRBJ1-1, with D unclear. This CDR3 has 13 residues. Per the germline V gene, CDR1 is SNHLY and CDR2 is FYNNEI. The V end lost 7 bases, the J end lost 3 bases, and 12 bases lay between the germline ends. The CDR3 bases are TGTGCCAGCATGACCGACAAGGACACTGAAGCTTTCTTT. As protein: CASMTDKDTEAFF.

This chain links TRBV4-1 with TRBJ2-5; D gene ambiguous. Per germline, CDR1 MGHRA and CDR2 YSYEKL. This CDR3 comprises 12 residues. The V and J ends lost 4 bases and 4 bases respectively, with 7 bases between them. This CDR3 is CASSPPGETQYF. The CDR3 DNA sequence: TGCGCCAGCAGCCCGCCGGGAGAGACCCAGTACTTC.

The chain links TRBV24-1 to TRBJ1-2; the D is unclear. V lost 2 bases and J lost 8, with 8 bases in between. Germline CDR1 and CDR2: KGHDR and SFDVKD. The CDR3 length is 12 residues. Written as DNA, the CDR3 is TGTGCCACCAGTGATTCTGGGCAAGGCTACACCTTC. Translated, it gives CATSDSGQGYTF.

In its sample, this clone was seen a few times. The CDR3 here is CASRPQTRNTGELFF. CDR3 bases: TGTGCCAGCAGACCACAAACCCGGAACACCGGGGAGCTGTTTTTT. This chain joins TRBV6-5 and TRBJ2-2; D remains unclear. Germline V gene sequence: CDR1 MNHEY, CDR2 SVGAGI. The CDR3 sequence is 15 residues long. V lost 6 bases, J lost 1 base, and 12 bases lay in between.

The chain combines TRBV7-2 with TRBJ2-5; 7 bases agree with TRBD2. J lost 5 bases, V lost 1 base, and 4 bases had no gene match. CDR1 is SGHTA and CDR2 is FQGNSA in the germline V gene. This CDR3 spans 14 amino acids. CDR3 DNA: TGTGCCAGCAGCTTAGGCGGGAGCAGGGAGACCCAGTACTTC. Amino acids: CASSLGGSRETQYF.

The chain has TRBV5-1 and TRBJ2-1; 9 nucleotides agree with TRBD2. Germline CDR1 reads SGHRS; CDR2 reads YFSETQ. Trimming removed 4 bases from V and 9 bases from J; junction bases left unmatched: 8. This CDR3 has 14 amino acids. CDR3 nucleotide sequence: TGCGCCAGCAGCCCCGGGTGGCGGGAGGGTGAGCAGTTCTTC. It yields the protein CASSPGWREGEQFF.

The chain links TRBV28 to TRBJ2-4, with D perhaps matching TRBD2 (5 bases). Looked up from germline, CDR1 is MDHEN and CDR2 is SYDVKM. The CDR3 length is 15 residues. V dropped 5 bases and J dropped 6 bases, with 17 bases sitting between them. This CDR3 is CASSLLGGEGNIQYF. Here the CDR3 DNA reads TGTGCCAGCAGTCTCCTGGGCGGAGAGGGAAACATTCAGTACTTC.